These 7 T cell receptor beta chains came from one sample sequenced in a study of T cells in localized non-small cell lung cancer. Assay used: immunoSEQ multiplex PCR; TCRdb lists only in-frame clones, some missing. The table shows fewer than 35,000 clones, with roughly 91% occurring only once. The sequencing here drew on peripheral blood, taken before any cancer treatment. Receptors were obtained from a female donor over 55 with stage I lung adenocarcinoma.

The chain links TRBV9 to TRBJ1-2, with D possibly TRBD1 on 5 matching bases. Trimming took off 0 bases at V and 8 bases at J, with 11 bases between the two ends. This CDR3 has 13 amino acids. Germline CDR1 and CDR2: SGDLS and YYNGEE. The CDR3 loop is CASSVAPGTGYTF. The DNA for the CDR3 is TGTGCCAGCAGCGTAGCCCCCGGGACGGGCTACACCTTC.

This CDR3 reads CASSLAQREGNEQFF. CDR3 nucleotide sequence: TGCGCCAGCAGCTTGGCCCAGCGGGAGGGTAATGAGCAGTTCTTC. V and J are TRBV5-1 and TRBJ2-1; TRBD2 matches at 10 bases. Trimming removed 0 bases from V and 7 bases from J; junction bases left unmatched: 4. This CDR3 contains 15 residues. Germline V gene sequence: CDR1 SGHRS, CDR2 YFSETQ. The full variable domain, in which reference TRBV5-1 and TRBJ2-1 provide the parts outside the CDR3, is KAGVTQTPRYLIKTRGQQVTLSCSPISGHRSVSWYQQTPGQGLQFLFEYFSETQRNKGNFPGRFSGRQFSNSRSEMNVSTLELGDSALYLCASSLAQREGNEQFFGPGTRLTVL.

This clone has a single count. The gene calls are TRBV6-5 and TRBJ1-5, with 9 bases lining up with TRBD1. The CDR3 has 15 amino acids. CDR1 is MNHEY, CDR2 SVGAGI, per germline. Losses at the gene ends were 5 bases for V and 11 bases for J; bases not matched to a gene: 13. As DNA, the CDR3 is TGTGCCAGCAGTGGTCAGGGACAGGGAGTAGAAGCCCAGCATTTT. Its translation is CASSGQGQGVEAQHF.

The genes are TRBV7-9 and TRBJ2-3, with D unclear. The germline V gene encodes CDR1 SEHNR and CDR2 FQNEAQ (reference sequence). The CDR3 loop spans 13 amino acids. The V and J ends lost 1 base and 7 bases respectively, with 9 bases between them. In DNA form, the CDR3 reads TGTGCCAGCAGCTTAGGTAGCTTTTATACGCAGTATTTT. This sequence encodes CASSLGSFYTQYF.

CDR3 region: CASGNRASNEQFF. DNA of the CDR3: TGTGCCAGCGGGAATCGGGCCTCCAATGAGCAGTTCTTC. This chain connects TRBV6-5 to TRBJ2-1; D remains unclear. In germline, CDR1 is MNHEY, CDR2 SVGAGI. V gave up 8 bases and J gave up 6 bases, with 14 bases separating them. There are 13 residues in the CDR3.

The chain has TRBV7-2 and TRBJ2-7; 8 bases agree with TRBD1. Germline V lookup: CDR1 SGHTA, CDR2 FQGNSA. The J segment lost 7 bases and the V segment lost 5 bases, leaving 13 bases of the junction unmatched. The CDR3 loop spans 15 amino acids. CDR3 residues: CASSRGTGGLGEQYF. CDR3 nucleotides: TGTGCCAGCAGCCGCGGGACAGGTGGATTAGGTGAGCAGTACTTC. The variable domain in full, completed from reference TRBV7-2 and TRBJ2-7, reads GAGVSQSPSNKVTEKGKDVELRCDPISGHTALYWYRQSLGQGLEFLIYFQGNSAPDKSGLPSDRFSAERTGGSVSTLTIQRTQQEDSAVYLCASSRGTGGLGEQYFGPGTRLTVT.

V gene TRBV6-5 combines with J gene TRBJ2-7, with D possibly being TRBD1 (5 bases). Germline V gene sequence: CDR1 MNHEY, CDR2 SVGAGI. This CDR3 comprises 16 residues. V dropped 0 bases and J dropped 0 bases, with 12 bases sitting between them. CDR3 amino acids: CASSYSMTVPSYEQYF. CDR3 DNA sequence: TGTGCCAGCAGTTACTCAATGACAGTGCCCTCCTACGAGCAGTACTTC.